Presented here are 10 T cell receptor beta chains from one specimen sequenced in a study of blood T cells in healthy people across ages (dated by TCRdb to the mid-2010s). The protocol used for the library was 5' RACE. TCRdb names Illumina HiSeq 2500 as the instrument used. A second roughly 7 to 11 cycle PCR used a sample-barcoded 5' primer and a J-beta primer mix. The public reads were quality trimmed at Q25 with fastp and then assembled into clones with MiXCR by TCRdb, keeping productive beta chains. A single entry per CDR3 protein holds the most common genes and DNA from its merged rows. This sample has about a million distinct CDR3 sequences in its table, and roughly 43% of those were observed once. About an eighth of the sample belongs to the ten largest clones. Source material: blood. The receptors here all came from a man in his thirties or forties in good health.

In the case of this clonotype: The junction and the germline gene differ at one end; a read error may be behind it. The chain uses TRBV7-2 and TRBJ2-4; no firm D call. Germline loops: CDR1 SGHTA, CDR2 FQGNSA. This CDR3 is built from 17 residues. The CDR3 region is CASSLISAVGAKNIRYF. CDR3 coding DNA: TGTGCCAGCAGCTTAATCTCCGCGGTCGGAGCCAAAAACATTCGGTACTTC.

The rearrangement links TRBV4-2 to TRBJ2-3; no definite D call. Trimming pared 0 bases from V and 4 bases from J, leaving 8 bases between. This CDR3 spans 14 amino acids. The germline gives CDR1 LGHNA, CDR2 YNFKEQ. This CDR3 is CASSQDPGSDTQYF. For the CDR3, the DNA is TGTGCCAGCAGCCAAGACCCCGGATCAGATACGCAGTATTTT.

The chain has TRBV12-3 or TRBV12-4 and TRBJ1-2; the match to TRBD1 covers 7 bases. V lost 4 bases, J lost 13 bases, and 6 bases stayed unmatched. This CDR3 has 11 residues. CDR3 region: CASSYSTGRTF. CDR3 DNA: TGTGCCAGCAGTTATTCGACAGGGCGCACCTTC.

The chain is built from TRBV20-1 and TRBJ1-5; D is possibly TRBD1 (5 bases). This CDR3 is 13 amino acids long. CDR1 and CDR2 from the germline V gene are DFQATT and SNEGSKA (reference sequence). The V and J ends lost 4 bases and 4 bases respectively, with 11 bases between them. CDR3 in amino acids: CSAMNGGNQPQHF. CDR3 in DNA: TGCAGTGCTATGAATGGGGGTAATCAGCCCCAGCATTTT.

With respect to this clonotype: At one end the junction does not follow the germline gene, possibly because of a read error. The chain links TRBV7-9 to TRBJ2-7; 8 bases are a match to TRBD2. This CDR3 is built from 15 residues. Germline loops: CDR1 SEHNR, CDR2 FQNEAQ (reference sequence). CDR3 amino acids: CARSLAYGGDYEQYF. In nucleotides, the CDR3 is TGTGCCCGCAGCTTAGCCTACGGGGGGGACTACGAGCAGTACTTC.

This clonotype was found many times. J is TRBJ2-7 and V is TRBV29-1; tentative D call: TRBD1 (5 bases). V was clipped by 3 bases and J by 5 bases, with 14 bases between them. CDR1 and CDR2 from the germline V gene are SQVTM and ANQGSEA. The CDR3 sequence is 13 residues long. CDR3 coding DNA: TGCAGCGTTGATCCAGGGCTTTCGGACGAGCAGTACTTC. This translates into CSVDPGLSDEQYF.

The CDR3 is CSAKKRLAGGEQYF. DNA for the CDR3: TGCAGTGCAAAAAAAAGACTAGCGGGGGGCGAGCAGTACTTC. The V and J genes are TRBV20-1 and TRBJ2-7, with 13 bases identical to TRBD2. With V trimmed by 6 bases and J by 6 bases, 8 bases remained unmatched. The CDR3 has 14 amino acids. The germline V gene has CDR1 DFQATT and CDR2 SNEGSKA (reference sequence).

A few counts support this clonotype. The CDR3 DNA reads as TGTGCCATCAGTGGGGACAGGGTCTACGAGCAGTACTTC. Residues: CAISGDRVYEQYF. The genes are TRBV10-3 and TRBJ2-4, with 9 positions matching TRBD1. The J call may be in error: the DNA end matches TRBJ2-7 better. Germline CDR1 and CDR2: ENHRY and SYGVKD. This CDR3 has 13 residues.

This clonotype was recorded a few times. The V gene is TRBV29-1, the J gene TRBJ1-2, with 9 bases that match TRBD1. CDR3 size: 12 residues. Germline CDR1 reads SQVTM; CDR2 reads ANQGSEA. Unmatched junction bases numbered 2, after V lost 3 bases and J lost 6 bases. The DNA for the CDR3 is TGCAGCGTTGAGAGGGACAGGGATGGCTACACCTTC. Residues: CSVERDRDGYTF. The full variable domain, rest sourced from reference TRBV29-1 and TRBJ1-2, is SAVISQKPSRDICQRGTSLTIQCQVDSQVTMMFWYRQQPGQSLTLIATANQGSEATYESGFVIDKFPISRPNLTFSTLTVSNMSPEDSSIYLCSVERDRDGYTFGSGTRLTVV.

The rearrangement joins TRBV7-8 to TRBJ2-1; D is unresolved. Per the germline V gene, CDR1 is SGHVS and CDR2 is FQNEAQ. V lost 1 base, J lost 6 bases, and 10 bases lay in between. CDR3 size: 14 residues. This CDR3 reads CASSLGGTPNEQFF. The CDR3 bases are TGTGCCAGCAGCTTAGGTGGTACCCCCAATGAGCAGTTCTTC.